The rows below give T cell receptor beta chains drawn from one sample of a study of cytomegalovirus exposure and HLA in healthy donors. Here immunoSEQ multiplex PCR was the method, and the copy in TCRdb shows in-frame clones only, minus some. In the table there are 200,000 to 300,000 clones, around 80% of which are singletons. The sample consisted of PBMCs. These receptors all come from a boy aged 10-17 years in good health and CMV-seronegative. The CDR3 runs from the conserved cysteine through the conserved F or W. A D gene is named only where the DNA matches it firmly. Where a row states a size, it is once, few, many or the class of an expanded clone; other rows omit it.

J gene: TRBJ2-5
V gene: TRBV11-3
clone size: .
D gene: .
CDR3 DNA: TGTGCCAGCAGCTTGGGGCGGGAGACCCAGTACTTC
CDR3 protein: CASSLGRETQYF

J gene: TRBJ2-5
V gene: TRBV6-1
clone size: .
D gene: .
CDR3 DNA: TGTGCCAGCAGTGTTACTTGGCAGGGAGGATCAGAGACCCAGTACTTC
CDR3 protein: CASSVTWQGGSETQYF

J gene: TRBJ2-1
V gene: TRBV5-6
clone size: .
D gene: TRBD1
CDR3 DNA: TGTGCCAGCAGCCCGGGACAGGGGTGGGTTGAGCAGTTCTTC
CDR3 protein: CASSPGQGWVEQFF

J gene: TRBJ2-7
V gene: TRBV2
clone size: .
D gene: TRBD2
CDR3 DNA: TGTGCCAGCACCATACCGCTAAGTAGCGGGAGAGAGCAGTACTTC
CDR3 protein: CASTIPLSSGREQYF

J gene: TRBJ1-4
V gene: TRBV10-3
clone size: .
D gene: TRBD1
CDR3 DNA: TGTGCCATCCAAGCGGGACAGGGTAGTGAAAAACTGTTTTTT
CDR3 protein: CAIQAGQGSEKLFF

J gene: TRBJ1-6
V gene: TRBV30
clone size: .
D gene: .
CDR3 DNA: TGTGCCTGGAGTGTAAAACAGGGTAATTCACCCCTCCACTTT
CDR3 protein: CAWSVKQGNSPLHF

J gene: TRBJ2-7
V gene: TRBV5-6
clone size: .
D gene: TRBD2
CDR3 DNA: TGTGCCAGCAGCCTAAAGCGGGAGGTCTCCTACGAGCAGTACTTC
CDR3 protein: CASSLKREVSYEQYF

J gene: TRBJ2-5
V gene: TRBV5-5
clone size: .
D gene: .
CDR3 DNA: TGTGCCAGCAGCACTCGACAGTACCAAGAGACCCAGTACTTC
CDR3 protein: CASSTRQYQETQYF

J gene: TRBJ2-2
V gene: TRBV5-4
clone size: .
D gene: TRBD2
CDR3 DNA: TGTGCCAGCAGCTCGGGACTAGCGGGGGGGCCCGGGGAGCTGTTTTTT
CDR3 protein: CASSSGLAGGPGELFF

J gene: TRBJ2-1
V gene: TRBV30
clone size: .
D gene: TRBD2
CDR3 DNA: TGTGCCTGGTTTAGCGGGGGGCTTTACAATGAGCAGTTCTTC
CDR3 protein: CAWFSGGLYNEQFF

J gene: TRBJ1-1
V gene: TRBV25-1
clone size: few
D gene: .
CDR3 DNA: TGTGCCAGCAGCTACAGGGAGAACACTGAAGCTTTCTTT
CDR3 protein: CASSYRENTEAFF

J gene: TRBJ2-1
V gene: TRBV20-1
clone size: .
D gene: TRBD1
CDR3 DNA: TGCAGTGCTAGAAAACAGGGGATTCAGTTCTTC
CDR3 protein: CSARKQGIQFF

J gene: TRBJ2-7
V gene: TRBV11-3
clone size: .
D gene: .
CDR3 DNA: TGTGCCAGCAGCTTAGTAGCTATTCGGCTAGGGGAAGGGGAGCAGTACTTC
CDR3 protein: CASSLVAIRLGEGEQYF

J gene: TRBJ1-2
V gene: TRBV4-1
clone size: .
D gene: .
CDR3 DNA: TGCGCCAGCAGCCAAAACAGGGTTGGGGGTGAGAACACCTTC
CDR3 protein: CASSQNRVGGENTF

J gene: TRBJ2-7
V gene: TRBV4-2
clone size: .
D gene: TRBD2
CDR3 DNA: TGTGCCAGCAGCCAGCGACTAGCGGAGGCCTACGAGCAGTACTTC
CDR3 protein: CASSQRLAEAYEQYF

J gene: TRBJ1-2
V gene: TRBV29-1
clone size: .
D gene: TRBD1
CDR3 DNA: TGCAGCGTTGAAAGGGACAGGGAGTACTATGGCTACACCTTC
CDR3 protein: CSVERDREYYGYTF

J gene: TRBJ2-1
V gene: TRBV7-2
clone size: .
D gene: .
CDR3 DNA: TGTGCCAGCAGCTTCGGGGGAAGCTCCTACAATGAGCAGTTCTTC
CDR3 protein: CASSFGGSSYNEQFF

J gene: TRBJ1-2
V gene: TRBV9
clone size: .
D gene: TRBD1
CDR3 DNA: TGTGCCAGCAGAGACAATATTGGGACAGTCTTGAACTATGGCTACACCTTC
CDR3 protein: CASRDNIGTVLNYGYTF

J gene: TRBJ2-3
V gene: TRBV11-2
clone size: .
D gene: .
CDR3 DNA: TGTGCCAGCAGCTTAGAACTAGCTAGCGGCACAGATACGCAGTATTTT
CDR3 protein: CASSLELASGTDTQYF

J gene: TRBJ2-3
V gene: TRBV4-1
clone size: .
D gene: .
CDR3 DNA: TGCGCCAGCAGCCAAGATTCTGGAGGTACGCAGTATTTT
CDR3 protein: CASSQDSGGTQYF

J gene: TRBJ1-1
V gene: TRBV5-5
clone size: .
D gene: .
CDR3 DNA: TGTGCCAGCAGCCATTACCCGACAGAAATCACTGAAGCTTTCTTT
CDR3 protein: CASSHYPTEITEAFF

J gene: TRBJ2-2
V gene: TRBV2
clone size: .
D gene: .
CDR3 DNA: TGTGCCAGCAGTGAAGCGCTAAGAGGGAGCACCGGGGAGCTGTTTTTT
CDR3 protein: CASSEALRGSTGELFF

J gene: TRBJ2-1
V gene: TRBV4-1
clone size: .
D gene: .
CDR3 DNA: TGCGCCAGCAGTTCCCTTGGACGGCAGGGGCGGAATGAGCAGTTCTTC
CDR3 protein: CASSSLGRQGRNEQFF

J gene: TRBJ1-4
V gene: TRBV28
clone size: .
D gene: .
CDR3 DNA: TGTGCCAGTCAACAGGGATGGGGGAATGAAAAACTGTTTTTT
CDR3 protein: CASQQGWGNEKLFF

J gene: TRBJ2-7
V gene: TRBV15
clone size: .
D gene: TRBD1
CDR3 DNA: TGTGCCACCAGCAGAGACCCCCGACAGGGGGGTAGAGGCGAGCAGTACTTC
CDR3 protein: CATSRDPRQGGRGEQYF

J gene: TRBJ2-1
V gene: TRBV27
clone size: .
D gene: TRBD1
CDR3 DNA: TGTGCCAGCAGTGTATCCCGGGACAGGGGTAAAAATGAGCAGTTCTTC
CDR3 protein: CASSVSRDRGKNEQFF

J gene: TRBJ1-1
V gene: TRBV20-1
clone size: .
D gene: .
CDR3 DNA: TGCAGTGCCCGGGTGGGCACTGAAGCTTTCTTT
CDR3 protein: CSARVGTEAFF

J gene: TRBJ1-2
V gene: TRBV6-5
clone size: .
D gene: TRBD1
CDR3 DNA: TGTGCCAGCAGTTACCGCATCGGACAGGCTGGCTATGGCTACACCTTC
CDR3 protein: CASSYRIGQAGYGYTF

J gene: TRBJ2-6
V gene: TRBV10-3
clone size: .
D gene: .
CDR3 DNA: TGTGCCATCAGTGATTGGCAGGGCGATTCTGGGGCCAACGTCCTGACTTTC
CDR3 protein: CAISDWQGDSGANVLTF

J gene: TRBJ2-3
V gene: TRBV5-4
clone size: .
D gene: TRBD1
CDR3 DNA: TGTGCCAGCAGCTTAAGGACAGGGGGGACAGATACGCAGTATTTT
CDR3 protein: CASSLRTGGTDTQYF

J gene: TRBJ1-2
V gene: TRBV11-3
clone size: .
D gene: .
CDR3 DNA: TGTGCCAGCAGCTTAGGAGACTATGGCTACACCTTC
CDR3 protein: CASSLGDYGYTF

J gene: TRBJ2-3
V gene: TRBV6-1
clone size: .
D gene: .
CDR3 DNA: TGTGCCAGCAGCCCAGGGCAGGGAGATACGCAGTATTTT
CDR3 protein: CASSPGQGDTQYF

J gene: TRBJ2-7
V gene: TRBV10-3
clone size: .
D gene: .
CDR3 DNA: TGTGCCATCAGCTTTGGACAGACCTACGAGCAGTACTTC
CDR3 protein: CAISFGQTYEQYF

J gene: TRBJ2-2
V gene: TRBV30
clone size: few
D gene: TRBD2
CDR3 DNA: TGTGCCTGGAGTCGGACTAGCGGGAGTTATCCCGGGGAGCTGTTTTTT
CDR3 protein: CAWSRTSGSYPGELFF

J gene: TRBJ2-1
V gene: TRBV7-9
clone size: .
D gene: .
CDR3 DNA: TGTGCCAGCAGCCTACGCGGGGTGGCCGGTGAGCAGTTCTTC
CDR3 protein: CASSLRGVAGEQFF